Following are 14 T cell receptor beta chains from one sample sequenced in a study of shared clonotypes between healthy human individuals. The repertoire was sequenced with immunoSEQ multiplex PCR; TCRdb's copy has only in-frame clones and lacks some. The sample carries under 600,000 clones, 98% recorded once. Naive-designated CD8 cells lacked CD45RO, were positively enriched for CCR7, and omitted terminally differentiated effector memory CD45RA+ cells. The sequencing input was naive CD8+ T cells sorted from blood. These receptors were obtained from a man aged 25-45 years in good health.

The rearrangement links TRBV27 to TRBJ1-4; D uncertain. This CDR3 has 13 amino acids. V was cut by 2 bases and J by 8 bases, with 9 bases left in between. Germline V lookup: CDR1 MNHEY, CDR2 SMNVEV (reference sequence). The CDR3 nucleotides are TGTGCCAGCAGTTTAAGGGTTTTCGAAAAACTGTTTTTT. Amino acid sequence: CASSLRVFEKLFF.

The J gene is TRBJ2-7, the V gene TRBV5-1, with D possibly matching TRBD2 (5 bases). Germline V gene data show CDR1 as SGHRS and CDR2 as YFSETQ. The ends were cut back, 7 bases at V and 5 bases at J, with 25 bases in the middle. CDR3 length: 16 residues. The CDR3 protein is CASGIEVEGQPNEQYF. CDR3 bases: TGCGCCAGCGGGATTGAGGTAGAGGGCCAGCCCAACGAGCAGTACTTC.

J is TRBJ2-5 and V is TRBV11-3; D could derive from TRBD1 or TRBD2 (5 bases each). Near its end, the DNA agrees better with TRBJ2-7, so the J call may be wrong. This CDR3 spans 12 amino acids. Per the germline V gene, CDR1 is SGHNT and CDR2 is YENEEA. CDR3 sequence reads: CASSRDGYEQYF. For the CDR3, the DNA is TGTGCCAGCAGCAGGGACGGGTACGAGCAGTACTTC.

The chain carries TRBV9 and TRBJ1-1; D is uncertain. The CDR3 spans 13 residues. CDR1 SGDLS and CDR2 YYNGEE come from the germline V gene. V was clipped by 7 bases and J by 1 base, with 11 bases between them. CDR3 nucleotide sequence: TGTGCCAGCGGGGTGGACCAGAACACTGAAGCTTTCTTT. Translating it yields CASGVDQNTEAFF.

The CDR3 is CATKGQGHEQYF. The DNA for the CDR3 is TGTGCCACGAAAGGGCAGGGCCATGAGCAGTACTTC. The chain links TRBV10-3 to TRBJ2-7; tentative D call: TRBD1 (5 bases). Germline CDR1 reads ENHRY; CDR2 reads SYGVKD. With 10 bases removed from V and 7 bases from J, the gap between germline ends came to 17 bases. The CDR3 contains 12 residues.

In this sample, this clone turned up once. The DNA for the CDR3 is TGTGCCTGGAGTGATACGGGACTGCACAATGAGCAGTTCTTC. Translation gives CAWSDTGLHNEQFF. The rearrangement links TRBV30 to TRBJ2-1; possibly TRBD2 for D (6 bases). The V gene's germline CDR1 is GTSNPN and CDR2 SVGIG (reference sequence). Trimming pared 1 base from V and 5 bases from J, leaving 12 bases between. The CDR3 runs 14 residues.

The chain combines TRBV27 with TRBJ2-5, with 8 bases aligning to TRBD2. The junction had 10 bases not matched to a gene; V was cut back by 5 bases and J by 2 bases. The CDR3 spans 16 residues. CDR1 is MNHEY, CDR2 SMNVEV, per germline (reference sequence). The CDR3 is CASSDLSGTEQETQYF. The DNA for the CDR3 is TGTGCCAGCAGTGACCTTAGCGGGACGGAACAAGAGACCCAGTACTTC.

The V call is TRBV7-9, the J call TRBJ1-4; D remains ambiguous. The CDR3 has 13 amino acids. Between the trimmed V and J ends, which lost 1 base and 6 bases, there was a span of 6 bases. Germline V gene data show CDR1 as SEHNR and CDR2 as FQNEAQ (reference sequence). The CDR3 nucleotides read TGTGCCAGCAGCTTAGGGAGGGATGAAAAACTGTTTTTT. Translating it yields CASSLGRDEKLFF.

As concerns this clone: The same CDR3 is also encoded by other DNA sequences in this sample. This chain connects TRBV7-9 to TRBJ1-1; D not certain. V was clipped by 4 bases and J by 1 base, with 1 base between them. Germline V lookup: CDR1 SEHNR, CDR2 FQNEAQ (reference sequence). The CDR3 spans 11 residues. CDR3 loop: CASSSNTEAFF. The CDR3 coding sequence is TGTGCCAGCAGCTCGAACACTGAAGCTTTCTTT. Complete variable domain (other parts from reference TRBV7-9 and TRBJ1-1): DTGVSQNPRHKITKRGQNVTFRCDPISEHNRLYWYRQTLGQGPEFLTYFQNEAQLEKSRLLSDRFSAERPKGSFSTLEIQRTEQGDSAMYLCASSSNTEAFFGQGTRLTVV.

The chain uses TRBV27 and TRBJ2-1, with 8 bases aligning to TRBD2. This CDR3 is built from 17 residues. The junction had 15 bases not matched to a gene; V was cut back by 6 bases and J by 5 bases. CDR1 is MNHEY, CDR2 SMNVEV, per germline (reference sequence). CDR3 residues: CASSSLRPGTRNNEQFF. In nucleotides, the CDR3 is TGTGCCAGCAGCTCACTCCGTCCGGGGACTAGAAACAATGAGCAGTTCTTC.

The genes are TRBV6-1 and TRBJ1-2; no definite D call. The CDR3 contains 12 residues. Germline V gene data show CDR1 as MNHNS and CDR2 as SASEGT. V shed 3 bases and J shed 7 bases, with 9 bases lying between them. CDR3 sequence: CASSEGTTGYTF. DNA for the CDR3: TGTGCCAGCAGTGAGGGCACCACTGGCTACACCTTC.

The chain has TRBV9 and TRBJ2-7, with 7 bases identical to TRBD1. The V gene end was trimmed by 4 bases and the J gene end by 3 bases; junction bases not matched to a gene: 13. CDR3 length: 16 amino acids. Germline assignment: CDR1 SGDLS and CDR2 YYNGEE. In DNA, the CDR3 is TGTGCCAGCAGCTCTTCTCCGGTACGGGACAGCTACGAGCAGTACTTC. Its translation: CASSSSPVRDSYEQYF. The full variable domain, completed using reference TRBV9 and TRBJ2-7, is DSGVTQTPKHLITATGQRVTLRCSPRSGDLSVYWYQQSLDQGLQFLIQYYNGEERAKGNILERFSAQQFPDLHSELNLSSLELGDSALYFCASSSSPVRDSYEQYFGPGTRLTVT.

The rearrangement joins TRBV7-9 to TRBJ2-3; D is unresolved. Germline CDR1 and CDR2: SEHNR and FQNEAQ (reference sequence). This CDR3 region has 14 residues. Trimming removed 1 base from V and 1 base from J, with 6 bases in between. This CDR3 is CASSLVPRTDTQYF. The CDR3 DNA is TGTGCCAGCAGCTTAGTTCCCCGCACAGATACGCAGTATTTT.

CDR3 bases: TGCGCCAGCAGCCAAGGTGGTCTAGCCAAAAACATTCAGTACTTC. It encodes CASSQGGLAKNIQYF. The chain joins TRBV4-1 to TRBJ2-4, with D unresolved. The CDR3 spans 15 residues. V was shortened by 1 base and J by 0 bases, with 7 bases between the two germline ends. CDR1 and CDR2 from the germline V gene are MGHRA and YSYEKL.